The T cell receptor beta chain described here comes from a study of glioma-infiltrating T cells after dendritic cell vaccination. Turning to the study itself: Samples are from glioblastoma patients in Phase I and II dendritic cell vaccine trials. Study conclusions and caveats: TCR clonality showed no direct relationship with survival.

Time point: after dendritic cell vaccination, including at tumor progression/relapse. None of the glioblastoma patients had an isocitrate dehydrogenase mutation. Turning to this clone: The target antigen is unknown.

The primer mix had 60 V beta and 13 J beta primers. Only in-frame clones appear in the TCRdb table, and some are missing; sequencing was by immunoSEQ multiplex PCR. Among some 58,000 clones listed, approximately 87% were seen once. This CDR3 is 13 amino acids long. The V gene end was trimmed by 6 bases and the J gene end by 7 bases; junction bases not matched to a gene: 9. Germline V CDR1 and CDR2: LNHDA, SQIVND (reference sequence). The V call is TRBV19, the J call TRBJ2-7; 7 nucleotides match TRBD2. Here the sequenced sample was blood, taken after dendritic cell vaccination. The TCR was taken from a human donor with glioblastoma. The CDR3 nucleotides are TGTGCCAGTAGCACCTCCTTGCGGGGGGAGCAGTACTTC. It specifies CASSTSLRGEQYF.